The 21 T cell receptor beta chains below were found in one sample sequenced in a study of beta chain features in type 1 diabetes. The study reverse transcribed the entire isolated RNA, so it sequenced expressed TCRB transcripts. Measured with immunoSEQ multiplex PCR; TCRdb has only the in-frame clones, and not every one. The sample includes 150,000 or so clones, 11% of them seen just once. The sample taken for sequencing was central memory CD4+ T cells from blood. These receptors originate from a young man in good health.

A word on this clone: A far larger clone lies a single base away; this is likely a read error. V and J are TRBV4-3 and TRBJ2-1; D is undetermined. CDR1 and CDR2 from the germline V gene are LGHNA and YSLEER. V was pared by 1 base and J by 6 bases, with 10 bases between. The CDR3 covers 14 residues. CDR3 loop: CASSQGFWVNEQFF. CDR3 nucleotides: TGCGCCAGCAGCCAAGGGTTTTGGGTCAATGAGCAGTTCTTC.

This chain uses TRBV7-2 with TRBJ2-5, with D uncertain. Between the trimmed V and J ends, which lost 0 bases and 2 bases, there was a span of 7 bases. The CDR3 is made up of 14 amino acids. Germline V CDR1 and CDR2: SGHTA, FQGNSA. The CDR3 nucleotides read TGTGCCAGCAGCTTAGCGACAATACAAGAGACCCAGTACTTC. Residues: CASSLATIQETQYF.

This clone was observed a handful of times. The chain has TRBV27 and TRBJ1-5; D is uncertain. There are 13 residues in the CDR3. The V end was cut by 3 bases, the J end by 0 bases, with 3 bases between. Germline V gene data show CDR1 as MNHEY and CDR2 as SMNVEV (reference sequence). In DNA, the CDR3 is TGTGCCAGCAGTTTTTATAGCAATCAGCCCCAGCATTTT. Encoded protein: CASSFYSNQPQHF.

The CDR3 bases are TGTGCCAGTATCAATCGGGCGGCAGGGGCCGCCGGGGAGCTGTTTTTT. As protein: CASINRAAGAAGELFF. The chain combines TRBV19 with TRBJ2-2; tentative D call: TRBD1 (6 bases). The CDR3 length is 16 residues. From germline, CDR1 is LNHDA and CDR2 SQIVND (reference sequence). V lost 7 bases and J lost 6, with 21 bases in between.

This clone has just a few counts. The chain links TRBV21-1 to TRBJ2-3; the listed D gene, TRBD1, was not tested against the DNA. TRBV21-1 has pseudogene status. The CDR3 runs to 16 residues. CDR3 sequence reads: CASSKPGTSSTDTQYF. The DNA of the CDR3 is TGTGCCAGCAGCAAACCGGGGACATCTAGCACAGATACGCAGTATTTT.

With respect to this clone: The junction departs from the called germline gene at one end, perhaps through a read error. The chain uses TRBV28 and TRBJ2-7, with 7 bases identical to TRBD2. Germline assignment: CDR1 MDHEN and CDR2 SYDVKM. This CDR3 is 11 amino acids long. This CDR3 is CASGEKSGTPF. The DNA for the CDR3 is TGTGCCAGCGGTGAGAAAAGCGGGACCCCATTC.

In this sample, this clone turned up a few times. The chain is built from TRBV6-5 and TRBJ1-2; no definite D call. Per the germline V gene, CDR1 is MNHEY and CDR2 is SVGAGI. The CDR3 is 14 amino acids. Trimming left V 0 bases short and J 0 bases short, with 5 bases between. The CDR3 is CASSYSIANYGYTF. The CDR3 DNA reads TGTGCCAGCAGTTACTCGATTGCTAACTATGGCTACACCTTC.

This clone has a handful of counts. The chain links TRBV7-9 to TRBJ2-7; D is unclear. The length of the CDR3 is 13 residues. V was pared by 3 bases and J by 0 bases, with 6 bases between. The germline V gene encodes CDR1 SEHNR and CDR2 FQNEAQ (reference sequence). The CDR3 coding sequence is TGTGCCAGCAGCTTTAAGGCCTCCTACGAGCAGTACTTC. It specifies CASSFKASYEQYF. Full variable domain (rest looked up from reference TRBV7-9 and TRBJ2-7): DTGVSQNPRHKITKRGQNVTFRCDPISEHNRLYWYRQTLGQGPEFLTYFQNEAQLEKSRLLSDRFSAERPKGSFSTLEIQRTEQGDSAMYLCASSFKASYEQYFGPGTRLTVT.

The rearrangement joins TRBV30 to TRBJ1-6, with 7 bases identical to TRBD1. The CDR3 is 14 residues long. In germline, CDR1 is GTSNPN, CDR2 SVGIG (reference sequence). Germline trimming cut 7 bases from V and 8 bases from J; bases unmatched to any gene: 11. CDR3 sequence reads: CASLRGTLDSPLHF. In DNA form, the CDR3 reads TGTGCCTCGCTCAGGGGGACCCTTGATTCACCCCTCCACTTT.

This clone came up a few times. The rearrangement links TRBV9 to TRBJ1-5; no reliable D call. This CDR3 has 14 amino acids. Germline lookup yields CDR1 SGDLS and CDR2 YYNGEE. The V and J ends lost 3 bases and 1 base respectively, with 8 bases between them. The CDR3 region has the DNA TGTGCCAGCAGCGCACAAGGCAGCAATCAGCCCCAGCATTTT. Translation: CASSAQGSNQPQHF. Together with reference TRBV9 and TRBJ1-5, the CDR3 gives the full variable domain: DSGVTQTPKHLITATGQRVTLRCSPRSGDLSVYWYQQSLDQGLQFLIQYYNGEERAKGNILERFSAQQFPDLHSELNLSSLELGDSALYFCASSAQGSNQPQHFGDGTRLSIL.

This clone was observed a handful of times. CDR3 protein: CATSVGGETYFSNQPQHF. As DNA, the CDR3 is TGTGCCACCAGTGTTGGAGGGGAGACTTATTTTAGCAATCAGCCCCAGCATTTT. This rearrangement joins TRBV15 to TRBJ1-5, with D possibly matching TRBD1 (5 bases). The CDR3 loop spans 18 amino acids. The V gene's germline CDR1 is LNHNV and CDR2 YYDKDF (reference sequence). V was clipped by 6 bases and J by 0 bases, with 21 bases between them.

This clone was picked up a small number of times. V is TRBV7-2 and J is TRBJ2-1; 7 bases align to TRBD1. The CDR3 sequence is 15 residues long. Germline V CDR1 and CDR2: SGHTA, FQGNSA. V lost 6 bases to trimming and J lost 3 bases; unmatched junction nucleotides: 8. For the CDR3, the DNA is TGTGCCAGCAGTCTCCCCGGGACAGTCTACAATGAGCAGTTCTTC. Amino acid sequence: CASSLPGTVYNEQFF.

This clone turned up a few times. The chain carries TRBV2 and TRBJ2-5; D possibly corresponds to TRBD1 (6 bases). The V end lost 6 bases, the J end lost 1 base, and 12 bases lay between the germline ends. The CDR3 sequence is 14 residues long. CDR1 is SNHLY, CDR2 FYNNEI, per germline. CDR3 DNA sequence: TGTGCCAGCAGGGCCGACAGGAGCCAAGAGACCCAGTACTTC. Amino acid sequence: CASRADRSQETQYF.

This clone was detected a few times. The chain employs TRBV9 and TRBJ1-2; 7 bases are shared with TRBD1. The CDR3 length is 13 residues. Germline V gene data show CDR1 as SGDLS and CDR2 as YYNGEE. Unmatched junction bases numbered 2, after V lost 4 bases and J lost 2 bases. CDR3 sequence reads: CASSPTGNYGYTF. The CDR3 nucleotides read TGTGCCAGCAGCCCGACAGGGAACTATGGCTACACCTTC.

This clone was seen a few times. The chain combines TRBV29-1 with TRBJ2-7; tentative D call: TRBD1 (6 bases). The germline CDR1 and CDR2 sequences are SQVTM and ANQGSEA. The length of the CDR3 is 12 residues. Trimming took 2 bases from V and 7 from J, leaving 12 bases between them. CDR3 DNA sequence: TGCAGCGTTGAAAGGGGGACGGGGGAGCAGTACTTC. The encoded protein is CSVERGTGEQYF.

This clone has just a few counts. The genes are TRBV4-3 and TRBJ2-6; D is unclear. There are 15 residues in the CDR3. Trimming removed 0 bases from V and 1 base from J, with 4 bases in between. The germline CDR1 and CDR2 sequences are LGHNA and YSLEER. For the CDR3, the DNA is TGCGCCAGCAGCCAAGATAGGTCTGGGGCCAACGTCCTGACTTTC. Its translation is CASSQDRSGANVLTF.

This clone was seen only a few times. The chain employs TRBV7-6 and TRBJ1-2; D is uncertain. The CDR3 has 11 amino acids. V was cut by 4 bases and J by 6 bases, with 6 bases left in between. Germline V CDR1 and CDR2: SGHVS, FNYEAQ. The CDR3 DNA reads as TGTGCCAGCAGCTCCTATGATGGCTACACCTTC. Protein product: CASSSYDGYTF.

This clone was counted only a few times. This chain connects TRBV6-1 to TRBJ2-2, with 7 positions matching TRBD1. V lost 3 bases, J lost 0 bases, and 4 bases stayed unmatched. The germline V gene encodes CDR1 MNHNS and CDR2 SASEGT. The CDR3 extends over 16 amino acids. The CDR3 spells CASSERGGANTGELFF. The CDR3 nucleotides read TGTGCCAGCAGTGAGAGAGGGGGCGCGAACACCGGGGAGCTGTTTTTT.

This clone was picked up a small number of times. The V call is TRBV29-1, the J call TRBJ1-1; D is unclear. Germline lookup yields CDR1 SQVTM and CDR2 ANQGSEA. CDR3 length: 13 residues. V lost 3 bases to trimming and J lost 0 bases, with 8 bases between them. CDR3 coding DNA: TGCAGCGTTGATTACAGAATGAACACTGAAGCTTTCTTT. The encoded protein is CSVDYRMNTEAFF.

This clone was seen a few times. The genes are TRBV14 and TRBJ1-2, with D hard to call. The CDR3 sequence is 12 residues long. Trimming pared 0 bases from V and 8 bases from J, leaving 7 bases between. Germline V CDR1 and CDR2: SGHDN, FVKESK. Here the CDR3 DNA reads TGTGCCAGCAGCCAAGATGAGAGAGGCTACACCTTC. Translated: CASSQDERGYTF. Complete variable domain (other parts from reference TRBV14 and TRBJ1-2): EAGVTQFPSHSVIEKGQTVTLRCDPISGHDNLYWYRRVMGKEIKFLLHFVKESKQDESGMPNNRFLAERTGGTYSTLKVQPAELEDSGVYFCASSQDERGYTFGSGTRLTVV.

This clone was picked up many times. This chain connects TRBV6-5 to TRBJ2-1; D is tentatively TRBD1 or TRBD2 (5 bases each). Trimming pared 6 bases from V and 4 bases from J, leaving 16 bases between. Germline CDR1 and CDR2: MNHEY and SVGAGI. This CDR3 contains 15 residues. The CDR3 sequence: CASSRDVVPYNEQFF. DNA of the CDR3: TGTGCCAGCAGCAGGGACGTAGTACCTTACAATGAGCAGTTCTTC.